This T cell receptor (beta chain) derives from a study of radiotherapy plus CTLA-4 blockade in lung cancer. Study details: Objective responses arose in approximately 19% of patients, and under 40% experienced disease control. General study results and limits: Once radiotherapy plus ipilimumab had been given, TCR clones derived from tumor expanded in blood. Increased serum interferon-beta after radiation also reportedly predicted response strongly.

V lost 4 bases, J lost 6 bases, and 3 bases stayed unmatched. The CDR3 covers 16 residues. Germline V gene sequence: CDR1 MNHEY, CDR2 SVGAGI. The protocol was immunoSEQ multiplex PCR, while the TCRdb copy is restricted to in-frame clones and leaves out a portion. In the table there are roughly 54,000 clones, 79% of which are singletons. With respect to this clone: Its antigen is unknown.

Patients had chemo-refractory metastatic non-small-cell lung cancer and received focal radiation plus CTLA-4 blockade that used ipilimumab. Specimen: peripheral blood, collected from a patient treated with radiotherapy plus ipilimumab. The rearrangement uses TRBV6-5 and TRBJ2-1; 16 nucleotides align to TRBD2. This receptor was obtained from a human donor with non-small cell lung cancer who had a partial response to radiotherapy plus ipilimumab. CDR3 protein: CASSLGLAGGLNEQFF. The DNA for the CDR3 is TGTGCCAGCAGTTTGGGACTAGCGGGGGGGCTCAATGAGCAGTTCTTC.